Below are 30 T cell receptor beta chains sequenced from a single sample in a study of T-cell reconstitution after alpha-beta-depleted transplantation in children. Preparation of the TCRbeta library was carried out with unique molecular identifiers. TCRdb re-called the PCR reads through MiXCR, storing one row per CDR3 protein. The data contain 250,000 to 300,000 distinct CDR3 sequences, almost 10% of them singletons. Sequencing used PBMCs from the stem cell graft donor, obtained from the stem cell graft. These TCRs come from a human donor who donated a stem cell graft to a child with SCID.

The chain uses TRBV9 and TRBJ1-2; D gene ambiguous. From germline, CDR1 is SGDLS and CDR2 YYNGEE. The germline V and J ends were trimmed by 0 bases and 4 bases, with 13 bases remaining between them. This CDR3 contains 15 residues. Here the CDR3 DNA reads TGTGCCAGCAGCGTAGATCTTACGAGCTTCTATGGCTACACCTTC. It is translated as CASSVDLTSFYGYTF.

CDR3 sequence (DNA): TGCGCCAGCAGTGAGCCGGAACGGGCCCAGTACTTC. The encoded protein is CASSEPERAQYF. The rearrangement uses TRBV10-2 and TRBJ2-5; D is unclear. The V gene's germline CDR1 is WSHSY and CDR2 SAAADI. This CDR3 spans 12 amino acids. Trimming pared 2 bases from V and 9 bases from J, leaving 10 bases between.

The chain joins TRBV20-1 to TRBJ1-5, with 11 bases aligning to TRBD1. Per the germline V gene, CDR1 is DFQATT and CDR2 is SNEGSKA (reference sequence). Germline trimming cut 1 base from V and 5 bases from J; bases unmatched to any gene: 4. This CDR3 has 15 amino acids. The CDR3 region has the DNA TGCAGTGCTAGAGTGGGGACAGGGGGAGATCAGCCCCAGCATTTT. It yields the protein CSARVGTGGDQPQHF.

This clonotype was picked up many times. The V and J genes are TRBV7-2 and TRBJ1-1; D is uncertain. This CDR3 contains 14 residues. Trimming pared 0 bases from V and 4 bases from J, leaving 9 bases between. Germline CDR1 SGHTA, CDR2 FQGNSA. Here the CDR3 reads CASSLALTGTEAFF. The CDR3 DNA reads TGTGCCAGCAGCTTAGCGTTAACGGGCACTGAAGCTTTCTTT.

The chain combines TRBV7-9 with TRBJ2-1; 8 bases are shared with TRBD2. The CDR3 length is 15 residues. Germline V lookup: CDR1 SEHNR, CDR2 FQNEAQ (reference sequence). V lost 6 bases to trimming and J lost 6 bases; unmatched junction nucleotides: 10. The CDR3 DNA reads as TGTGCCAGCAGGGACAAACGGGGGGGCCCCAATGAGCAGTTCTTC. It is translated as CASRDKRGGPNEQFF.

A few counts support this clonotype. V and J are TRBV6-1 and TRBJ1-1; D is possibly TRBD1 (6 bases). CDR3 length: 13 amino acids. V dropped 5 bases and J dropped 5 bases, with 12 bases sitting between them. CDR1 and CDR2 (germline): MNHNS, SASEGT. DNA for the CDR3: TGTGCCAGCAGTAAAACAGGGCAGACTGAAGCTTTCTTT. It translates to CASSKTGQTEAFF.

The CDR3 region has the DNA TGCGCCAGCAGCTTGCACCGGGGGGCCTACCAAGAGACCCAGTACTTC. It is translated as CASSLHRGAYQETQYF. V is TRBV5-1 and J is TRBJ2-5; maybe TRBD2 (7 bases). Trimming removed 1 base at V and 0 bases at J, with 13 bases between. The CDR3 has 16 amino acids. Germline CDR1 reads SGHRS; CDR2 reads YFSETQ.

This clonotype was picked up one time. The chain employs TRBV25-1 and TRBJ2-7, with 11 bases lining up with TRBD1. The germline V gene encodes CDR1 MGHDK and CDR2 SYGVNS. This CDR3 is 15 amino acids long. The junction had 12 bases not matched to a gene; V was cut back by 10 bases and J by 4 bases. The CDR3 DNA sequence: TGTGCCAACACCACCTGGGGGGACAGGGGGTACGAGCAGTACTTC. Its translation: CANTTWGDRGYEQYF.

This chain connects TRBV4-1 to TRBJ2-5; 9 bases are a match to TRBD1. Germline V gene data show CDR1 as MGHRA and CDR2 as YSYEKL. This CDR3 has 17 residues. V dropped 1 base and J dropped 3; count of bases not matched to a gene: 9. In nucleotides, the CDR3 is TGCGCCAGCAGCCAAGTAATGGGGACAGGGACAGAAGAGACCCAGTACTTC. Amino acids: CASSQVMGTGTEETQYF.

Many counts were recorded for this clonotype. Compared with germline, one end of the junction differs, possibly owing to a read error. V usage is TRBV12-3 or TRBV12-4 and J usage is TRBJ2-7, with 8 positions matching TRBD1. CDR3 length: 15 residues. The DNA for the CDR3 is TGCGCCAGCAGCTTGGCAGGGACAGGTCCCTACGAGCAGTACTTC. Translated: CASSLAGTGPYEQYF.

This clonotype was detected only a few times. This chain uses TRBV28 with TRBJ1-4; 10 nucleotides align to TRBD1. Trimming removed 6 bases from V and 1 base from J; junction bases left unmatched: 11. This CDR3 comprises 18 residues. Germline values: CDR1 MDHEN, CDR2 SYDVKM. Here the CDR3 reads CASRTPGQGILTNEKLFF. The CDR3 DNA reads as TGTGCCAGCAGGACCCCGGGACAGGGGATTTTAACTAATGAAAAACTGTTTTTT.

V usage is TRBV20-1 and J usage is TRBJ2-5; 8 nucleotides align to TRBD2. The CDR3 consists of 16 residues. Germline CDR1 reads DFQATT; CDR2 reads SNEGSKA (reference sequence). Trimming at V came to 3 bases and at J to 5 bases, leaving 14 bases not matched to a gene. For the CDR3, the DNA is TGCAGTGCTAGGCCCCTCGTCGGGACTAGGCCCGAGACCCAGTACTTC. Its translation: CSARPLVGTRPETQYF.

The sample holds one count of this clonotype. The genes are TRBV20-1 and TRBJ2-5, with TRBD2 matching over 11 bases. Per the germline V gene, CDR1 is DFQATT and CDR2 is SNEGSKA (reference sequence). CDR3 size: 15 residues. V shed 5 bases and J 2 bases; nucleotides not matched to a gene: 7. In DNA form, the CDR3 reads TGCAGTGCTGATACTAGCGGGGGACCTCAAGAGACCCAGTACTTC. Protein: CSADTSGGPQETQYF.

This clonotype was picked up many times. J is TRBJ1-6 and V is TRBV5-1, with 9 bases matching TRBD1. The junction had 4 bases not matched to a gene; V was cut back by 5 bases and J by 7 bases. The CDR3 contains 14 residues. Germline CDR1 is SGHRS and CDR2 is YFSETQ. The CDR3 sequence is CASRPGQGNSPLHF. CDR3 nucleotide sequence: TGCGCCAGCAGACCGGGACAGGGCAATTCACCCCTCCACTTT.

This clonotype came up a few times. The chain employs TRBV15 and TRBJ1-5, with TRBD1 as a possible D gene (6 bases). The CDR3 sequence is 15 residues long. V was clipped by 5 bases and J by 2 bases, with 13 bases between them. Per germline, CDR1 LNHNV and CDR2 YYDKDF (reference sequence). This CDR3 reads CATSQGTTGNQPQHF. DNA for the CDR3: TGTGCCACCAGCCAAGGGACAACTGGCAATCAGCCCCAGCATTTT.

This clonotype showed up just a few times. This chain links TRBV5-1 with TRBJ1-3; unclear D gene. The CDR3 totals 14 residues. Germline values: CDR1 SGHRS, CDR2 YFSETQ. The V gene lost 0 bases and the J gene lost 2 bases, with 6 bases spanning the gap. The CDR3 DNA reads TGCGCCAGCAGCTTGGCTGAACCTGGAAACACCATATATTTT. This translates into CASSLAEPGNTIYF.

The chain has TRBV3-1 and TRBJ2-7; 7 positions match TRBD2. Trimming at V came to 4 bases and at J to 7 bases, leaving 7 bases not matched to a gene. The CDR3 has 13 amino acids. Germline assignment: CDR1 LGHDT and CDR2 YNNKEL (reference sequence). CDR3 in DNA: TGTGCCAGCAGCCGGGGAGGGTCCTCAGAGCAGTACTTC. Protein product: CASSRGGSSEQYF.

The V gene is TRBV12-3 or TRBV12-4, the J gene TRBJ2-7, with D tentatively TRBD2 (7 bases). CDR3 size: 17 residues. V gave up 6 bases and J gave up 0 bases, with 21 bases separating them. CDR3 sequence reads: CASSPRRGAGGSYEQYF. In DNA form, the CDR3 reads TGTGCCAGCAGCCCTAGACGGGGGGCCGGCGGCTCCTACGAGCAGTACTTC.

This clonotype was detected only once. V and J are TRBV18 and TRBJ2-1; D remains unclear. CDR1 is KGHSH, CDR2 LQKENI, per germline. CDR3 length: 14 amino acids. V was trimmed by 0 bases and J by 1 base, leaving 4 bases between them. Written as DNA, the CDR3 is TGTGCCAGCTCACCACCAGCTTCCTACAATGAGCAGTTCTTC. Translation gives CASSPPASYNEQFF. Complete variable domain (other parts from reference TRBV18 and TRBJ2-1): NAGVMQNPRHLVRRRGQEARLRCSPMKGHSHVYWYRQLPEEGLKFMVYLQKENIIDESGMPKERFSAEFPKEGPSILRIQQVVRGDSAAYFCASSPPASYNEQFFGPGTRLTVL.

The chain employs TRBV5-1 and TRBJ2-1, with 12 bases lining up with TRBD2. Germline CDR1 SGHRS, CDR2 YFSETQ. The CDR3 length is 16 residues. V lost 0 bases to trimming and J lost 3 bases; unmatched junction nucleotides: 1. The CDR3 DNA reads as TGCGCCAGCAGCTTGGGACTAGCGGGGGACTACAATGAGCAGTTCTTC. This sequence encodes CASSLGLAGDYNEQFF.

CDR3 sequence: CASSFATSSYNEQFF. The CDR3 nucleotides are TGTGCCAGCAGTTTCGCTACGAGCTCCTACAATGAGCAGTTCTTC. The V and J genes are TRBV12-3 or TRBV12-4 and TRBJ2-1, with unresolved D. The V and J ends lost 3 bases and 0 bases respectively, with 9 bases between them. This CDR3 comprises 15 residues.

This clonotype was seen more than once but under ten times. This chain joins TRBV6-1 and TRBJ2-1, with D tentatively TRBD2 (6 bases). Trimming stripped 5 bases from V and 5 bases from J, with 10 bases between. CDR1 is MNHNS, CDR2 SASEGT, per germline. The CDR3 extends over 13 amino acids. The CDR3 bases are TGTGCCAGCAGTCGGACTATCCACAATGAGCAGTTCTTC. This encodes CASSRTIHNEQFF.

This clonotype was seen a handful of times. CDR3 sequence reads: CASSQGPGQPQHF. The CDR3 region has the DNA TGTGCCAGCAGTCAAGGGCCGGGTCAGCCCCAGCATTTT. The V gene is TRBV12-3 or TRBV12-4, the J gene TRBJ1-5; D gene uncertain. Trimming stripped 5 bases from V and 6 bases from J, with 11 bases between. The CDR3 extends over 13 amino acids.

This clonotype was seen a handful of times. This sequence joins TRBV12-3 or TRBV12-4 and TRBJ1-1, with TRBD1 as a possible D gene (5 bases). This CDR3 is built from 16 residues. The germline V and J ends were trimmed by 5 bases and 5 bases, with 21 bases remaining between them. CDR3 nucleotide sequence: TGTGCCAGCAGTCCAACGGGTCGGGGCGCGTTTACTGAAGCTTTCTTT. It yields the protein CASSPTGRGAFTEAFF.

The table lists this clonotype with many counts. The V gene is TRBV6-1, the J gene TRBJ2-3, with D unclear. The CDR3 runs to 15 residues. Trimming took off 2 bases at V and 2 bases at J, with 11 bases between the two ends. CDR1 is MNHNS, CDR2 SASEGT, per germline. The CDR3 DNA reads TGTGCCAGCAGTGAATTCATCGGAGACACAGATACGCAGTATTTT. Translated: CASSEFIGDTDTQYF.

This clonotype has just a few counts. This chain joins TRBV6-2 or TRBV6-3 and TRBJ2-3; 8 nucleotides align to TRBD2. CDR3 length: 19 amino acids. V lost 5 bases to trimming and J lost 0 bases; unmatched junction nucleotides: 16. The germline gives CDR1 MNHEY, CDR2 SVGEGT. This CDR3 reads CASSPFAGGSLGSTDTQYF. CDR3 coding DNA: TGTGCCAGCAGTCCCTTTGCGGGGGGCTCCTTGGGAAGCACAGATACGCAGTATTTT.

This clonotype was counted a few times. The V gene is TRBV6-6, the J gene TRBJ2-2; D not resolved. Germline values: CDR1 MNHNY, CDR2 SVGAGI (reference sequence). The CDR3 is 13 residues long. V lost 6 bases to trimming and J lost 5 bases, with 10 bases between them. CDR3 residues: CASSPTRTGELFF. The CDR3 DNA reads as TGTGCCAGCAGCCCCACAAGAACCGGGGAGCTGTTTTTT.

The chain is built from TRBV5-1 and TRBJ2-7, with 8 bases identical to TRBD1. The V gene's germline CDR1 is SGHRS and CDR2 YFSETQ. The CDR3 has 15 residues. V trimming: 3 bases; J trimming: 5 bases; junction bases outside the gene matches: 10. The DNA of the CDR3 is TGCGCCAGCAGCTACCTAGGACAGGGCCTCGACGAGCAGTACTTC. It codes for CASSYLGQGLDEQYF. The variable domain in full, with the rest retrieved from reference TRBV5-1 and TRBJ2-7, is KAGVTQTPRYLIKTRGQQVTLSCSPISGHRSVSWYQQTPGQGLQFLFEYFSETQRNKGNFPGRFSGRQFSNSRSEMNVSTLELGDSALYLCASSYLGQGLDEQYFGPGTRLTVT.

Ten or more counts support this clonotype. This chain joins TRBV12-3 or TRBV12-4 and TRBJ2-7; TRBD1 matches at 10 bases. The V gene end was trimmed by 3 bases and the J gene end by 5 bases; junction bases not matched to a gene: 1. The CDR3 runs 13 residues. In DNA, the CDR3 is TGTGCCAGCAGTTTGACAGGGGGCCACGAGCAGTACTTC. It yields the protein CASSLTGGHEQYF.

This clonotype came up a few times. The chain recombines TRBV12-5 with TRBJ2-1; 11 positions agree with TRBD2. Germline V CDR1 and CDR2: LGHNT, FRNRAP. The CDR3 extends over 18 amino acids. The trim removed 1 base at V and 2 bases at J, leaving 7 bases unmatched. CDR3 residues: CASGLAPSGRNAYNEQFF. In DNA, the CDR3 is TGTGCTAGTGGTTTGGCCCCTAGCGGGAGGAACGCCTACAATGAGCAGTTCTTC.